This T cell receptor (beta chain) was captured by sequencing in a study of OX40 agonist ivuxolimab in advanced cancers. Overall study: Antecedent anti-PD-1, anti-PD-L1 or anti-CTLA-4 therapy was permissible, with about 39% having received some. Three patients showed partial responses: one hepatocellular carcinoma and two cutaneous melanoma cases. Whole-study findings and limits: Doses of 0.1 to 3.0 mg/kg were accompanied by clonal expansion of CD4+ and CD8+ blood T cells by week 6. On average, CD8+ T cells had more expanded clones than CD4+.

The assay was immunoSEQ multiplex PCR, and TCRdb's table has in-frame clones only and misses some. The data hold 16,000 or so clones, with approximately 86% observed a single time. The length of the CDR3 is 14 residues. After removal of 5 bases from V and 5 bases from J, the junction contained 5 bases not matched to a gene. Per the germline V gene, CDR1 is SGHVS and CDR2 is FQNEAQ. Notes on this clone: Its antigen is currently unknown.

The sequences come from CD4+ or CD8+ T cells sorted from blood, collected in a trial of the OX40 agonist ivuxolimab. The rearrangement joins TRBV7-8 to TRBJ2-1; 8 nucleotides align to TRBD2. The receptor comes from an adult with an advanced solid tumor such as melanoma, head and neck, liver or kidney cancer. CDR3 nucleotides: TGTGCCAGCAGCCTACGGCGGGGGGACAATGAGCAGTTCTTC. Translated: CASSLRRGDNEQFF.